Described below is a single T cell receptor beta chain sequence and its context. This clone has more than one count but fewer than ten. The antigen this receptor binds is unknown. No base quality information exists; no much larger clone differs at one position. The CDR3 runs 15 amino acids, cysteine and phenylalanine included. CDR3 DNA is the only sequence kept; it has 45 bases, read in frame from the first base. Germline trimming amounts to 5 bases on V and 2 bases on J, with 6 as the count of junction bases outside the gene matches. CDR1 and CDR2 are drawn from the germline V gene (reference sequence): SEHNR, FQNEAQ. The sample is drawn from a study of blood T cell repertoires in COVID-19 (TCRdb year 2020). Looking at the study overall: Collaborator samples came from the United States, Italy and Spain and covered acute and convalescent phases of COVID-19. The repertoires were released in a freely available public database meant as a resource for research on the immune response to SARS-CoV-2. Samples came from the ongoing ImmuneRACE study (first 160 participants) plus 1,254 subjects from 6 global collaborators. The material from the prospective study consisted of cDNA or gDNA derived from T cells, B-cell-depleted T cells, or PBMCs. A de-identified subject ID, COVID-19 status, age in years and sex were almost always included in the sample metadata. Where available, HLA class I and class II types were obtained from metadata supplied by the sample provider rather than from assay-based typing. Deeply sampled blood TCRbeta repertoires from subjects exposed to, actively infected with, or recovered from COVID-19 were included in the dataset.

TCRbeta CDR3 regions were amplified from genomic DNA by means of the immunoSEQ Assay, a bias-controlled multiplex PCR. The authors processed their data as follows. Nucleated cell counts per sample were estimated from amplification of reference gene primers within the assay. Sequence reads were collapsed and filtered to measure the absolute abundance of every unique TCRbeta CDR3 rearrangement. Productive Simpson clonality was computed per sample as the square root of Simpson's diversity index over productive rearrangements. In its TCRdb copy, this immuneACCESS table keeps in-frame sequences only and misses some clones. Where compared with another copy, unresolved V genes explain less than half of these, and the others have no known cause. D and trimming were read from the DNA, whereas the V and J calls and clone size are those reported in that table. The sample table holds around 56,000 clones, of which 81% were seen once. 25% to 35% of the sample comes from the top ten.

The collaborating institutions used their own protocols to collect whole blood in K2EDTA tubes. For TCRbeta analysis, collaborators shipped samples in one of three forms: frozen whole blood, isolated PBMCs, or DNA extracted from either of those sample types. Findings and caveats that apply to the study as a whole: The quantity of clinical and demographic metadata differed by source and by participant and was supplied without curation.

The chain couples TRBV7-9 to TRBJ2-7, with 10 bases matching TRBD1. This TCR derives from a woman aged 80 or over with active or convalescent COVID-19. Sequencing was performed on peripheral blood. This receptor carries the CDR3 CASSLGQGDPYEQYF. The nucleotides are TGTGCCAGCAGCCTTGGACAGGGGGATCCCTACGAGCAGTACTTC.